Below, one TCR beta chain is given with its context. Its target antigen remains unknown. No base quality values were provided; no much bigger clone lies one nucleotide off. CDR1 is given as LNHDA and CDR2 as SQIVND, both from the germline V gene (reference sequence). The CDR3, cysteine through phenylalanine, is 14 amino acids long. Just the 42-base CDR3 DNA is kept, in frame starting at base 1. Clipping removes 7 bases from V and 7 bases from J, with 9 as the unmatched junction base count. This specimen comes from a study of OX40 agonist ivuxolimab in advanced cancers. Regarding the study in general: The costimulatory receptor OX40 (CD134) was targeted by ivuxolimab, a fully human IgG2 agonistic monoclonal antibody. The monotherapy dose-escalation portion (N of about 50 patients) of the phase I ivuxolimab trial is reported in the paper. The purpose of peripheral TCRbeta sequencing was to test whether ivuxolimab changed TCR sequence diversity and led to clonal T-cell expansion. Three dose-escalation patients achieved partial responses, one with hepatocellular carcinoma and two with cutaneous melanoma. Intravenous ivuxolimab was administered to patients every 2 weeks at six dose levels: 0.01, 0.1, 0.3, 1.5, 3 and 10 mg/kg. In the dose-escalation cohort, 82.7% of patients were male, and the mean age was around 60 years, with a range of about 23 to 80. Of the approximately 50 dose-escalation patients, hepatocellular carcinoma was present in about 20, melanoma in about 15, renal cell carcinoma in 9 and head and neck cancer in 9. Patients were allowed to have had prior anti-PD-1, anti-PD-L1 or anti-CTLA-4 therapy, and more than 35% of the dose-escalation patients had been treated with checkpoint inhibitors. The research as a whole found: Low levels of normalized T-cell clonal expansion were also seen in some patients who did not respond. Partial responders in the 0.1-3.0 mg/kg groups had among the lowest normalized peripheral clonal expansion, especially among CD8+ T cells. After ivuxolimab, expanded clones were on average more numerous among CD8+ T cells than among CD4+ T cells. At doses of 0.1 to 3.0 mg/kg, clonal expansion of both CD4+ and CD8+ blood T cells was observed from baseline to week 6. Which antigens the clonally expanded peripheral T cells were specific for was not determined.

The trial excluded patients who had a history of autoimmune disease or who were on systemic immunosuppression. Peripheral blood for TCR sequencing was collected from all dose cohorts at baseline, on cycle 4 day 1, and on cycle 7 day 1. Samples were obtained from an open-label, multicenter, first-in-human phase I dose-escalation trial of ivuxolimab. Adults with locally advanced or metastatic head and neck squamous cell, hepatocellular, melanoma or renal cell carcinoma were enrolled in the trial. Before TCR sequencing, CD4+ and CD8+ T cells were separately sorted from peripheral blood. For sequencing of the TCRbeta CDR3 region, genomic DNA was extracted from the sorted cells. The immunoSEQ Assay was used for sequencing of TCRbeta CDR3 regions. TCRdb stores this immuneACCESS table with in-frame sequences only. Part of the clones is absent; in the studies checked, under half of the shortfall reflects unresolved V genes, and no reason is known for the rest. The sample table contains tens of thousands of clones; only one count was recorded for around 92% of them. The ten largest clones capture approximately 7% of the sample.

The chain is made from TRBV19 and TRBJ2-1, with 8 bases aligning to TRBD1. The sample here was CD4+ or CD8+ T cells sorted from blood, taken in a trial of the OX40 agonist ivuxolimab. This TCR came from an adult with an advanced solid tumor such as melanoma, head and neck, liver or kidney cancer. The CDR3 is CASTWDRRLNEQFF. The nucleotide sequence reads TGTGCCAGTACCTGGGACAGGCGCTTGAATGAGCAGTTCTTC.